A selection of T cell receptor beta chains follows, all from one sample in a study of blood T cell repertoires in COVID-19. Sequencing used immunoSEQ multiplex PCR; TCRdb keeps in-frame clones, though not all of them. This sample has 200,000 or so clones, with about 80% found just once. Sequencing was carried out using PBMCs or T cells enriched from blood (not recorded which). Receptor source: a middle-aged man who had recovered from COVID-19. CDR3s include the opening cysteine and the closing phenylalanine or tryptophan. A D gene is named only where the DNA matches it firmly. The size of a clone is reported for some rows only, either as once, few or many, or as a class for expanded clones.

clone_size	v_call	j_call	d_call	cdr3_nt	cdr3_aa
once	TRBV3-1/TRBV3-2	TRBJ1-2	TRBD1	TGTGCCAGCAGCCAAGTTGCCGCGACAGGGGCAGGCTACACCTTC	CASSQVAATGAGYTF
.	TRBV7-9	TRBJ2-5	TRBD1	TGTGCCAGCAGAACCGGGACAGAAGAGACCCAGTACTTC	CASRTGTEETQYF
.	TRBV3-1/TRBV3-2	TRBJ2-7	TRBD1	TGTGCCAGCAGCCAAGGGGGACAGGGGCTTCGGGAGCAGTACTTC	CASSQGGQGLREQYF
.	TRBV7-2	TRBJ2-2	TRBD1	TGTGCCAGCCACGACAGGGTAGGGACCGGGGAGCTGTTTTTT	CASHDRVGTGELFF
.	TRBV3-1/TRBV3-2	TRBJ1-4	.	TGTGCCAGCAGCCGCGCCTCTGGAGGGGACGTTGGAAATGAAAAACTGTTTTTT	CASSRASGGDVGNEKLFF
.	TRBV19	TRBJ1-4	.	TGTGCCAGCAAGGATATTACGGGACACAGCGAAAAACTGTTTTTT	CASKDITGHSEKLFF
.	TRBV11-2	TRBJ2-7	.	TGTGCCAGCAGCTGGGGCCCGACCTACGAGCAGTACTTC	CASSWGPTYEQYF
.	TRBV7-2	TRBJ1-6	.	TGTGCCAGCAGCCTCGGCGGTGCCCTCGGAAATTCACCCCTCCACTTT	CASSLGGALGNSPLHF
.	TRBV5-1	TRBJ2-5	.	TGCGCCAGCAGCCAGAGGGGGGGAGAGACCCAGTACTTC	CASSQRGGETQYF
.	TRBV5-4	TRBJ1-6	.	TGTGCCAGCAGCTTGGCGCAGGGTAATTCACCCCTCCACTTT	CASSLAQGNSPLHF
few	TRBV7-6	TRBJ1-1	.	TGTGCCAGCAGCTTAGCCCTCGGGAACACTGAAGCTTTCTTT	CASSLALGNTEAFF
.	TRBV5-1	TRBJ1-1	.	TGCGCCAGCAGCTTGATCAGGGATGGCACTGAAGCTTTCTTT	CASSLIRDGTEAFF
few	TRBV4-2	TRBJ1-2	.	TGTGCCAGCAGCCAAACATCGGAGTATGGCTACACCTTC	CASSQTSEYGYTF
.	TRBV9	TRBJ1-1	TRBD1	TGTGCCAGCACCACCGGGACAGCGAACACTGAAGCTTTCTTT	CASTTGTANTEAFF
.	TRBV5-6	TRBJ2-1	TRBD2	TGTGCCAGCAGCTTGACTAGCGGGGGGGGCTCCTACAATGAGCAGTTCTTC	CASSLTSGGGSYNEQFF
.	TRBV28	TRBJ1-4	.	TGTGCCAGCATGATAGATTCCGCTAATGAAAAACTGTTTTTT	CASMIDSANEKLFF
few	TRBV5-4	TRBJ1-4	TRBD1	TGTGCCAGCAGCGCCAGGACAGGAGGAACTAATGAAAAACTGTTTTTT	CASSARTGGTNEKLFF
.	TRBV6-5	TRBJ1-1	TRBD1	TGTGCCAGCAGTTACAGGACAGGCGACACTGAAGCTTTCTTT	CASSYRTGDTEAFF
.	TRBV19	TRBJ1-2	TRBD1	TGTGCCAGTAGTATCGTACAGGGGAACTATGGCTACACCTTC	CASSIVQGNYGYTF
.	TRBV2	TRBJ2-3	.	TGTGCCAGCAGTGCGGTTATCCCTAGCACAGATACGCAGTATTTT	CASSAVIPSTDTQYF
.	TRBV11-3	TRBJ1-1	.	TGTGCCAGCAGCGTATCTACAGGGTTGGCAGCTTTCTTT	CASSVSTGLAAFF
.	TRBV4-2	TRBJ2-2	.	TGTGCCAGCAGCCAAGAGGGCCGGAACACCGGGGAGCTGTTTTTT	CASSQEGRNTGELFF
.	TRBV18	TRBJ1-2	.	TGTGCCAGCTCACCAGAGACAGGCAACCCCTATGGCTACACCTTC	CASSPETGNPYGYTF
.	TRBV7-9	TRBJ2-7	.	TGTGCCAGCAGCTTATTCGGGGTTACCGAGCAGTACTTC	CASSLFGVTEQYF
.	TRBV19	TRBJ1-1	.	TGTGCCAGTGAGCCACAGGGTTGGACGAACACTGAAGCTTTCTTT	CASEPQGWTNTEAFF
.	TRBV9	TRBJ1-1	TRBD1	TGTGCCAGCAGCCTTAGACAGACAGGGGGAGTAGCTTTCTTT	CASSLRQTGGVAFF
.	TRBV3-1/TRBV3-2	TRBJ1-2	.	TGTGCCAGCAGCCGAAGTGCGTGGGGAGGTCGGTATGGCTACACCTTC	CASSRSAWGGRYGYTF
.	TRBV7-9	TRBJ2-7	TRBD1	TGTGCCAGCAGCTTGAGACAGGGCTACGAGCAGTACTTC	CASSLRQGYEQYF
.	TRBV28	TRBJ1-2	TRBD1	TGTGCCAGCAGTCAACAAACCGGGACAGGGGGATTCTATGGCTACACCTTC	CASSQQTGTGGFYGYTF
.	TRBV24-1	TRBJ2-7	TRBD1	TGTGCCACCAGTGATCGCGGACAGGGGCCTAGGGGAGAGCAGTACTTC	CATSDRGQGPRGEQYF
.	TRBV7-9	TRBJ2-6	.	TGTGCCAGCACCCCACTCCCGACAGGTGACAACGTCCTGACTTTC	CASTPLPTGDNVLTF
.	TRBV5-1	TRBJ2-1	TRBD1	TGCGCCAGCAGCCCAAGGGGACAGGGGTTGGATGAGCAGTTCTTC	CASSPRGQGLDEQFF
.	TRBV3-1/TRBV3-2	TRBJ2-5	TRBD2	TGTGCCAGCAGCCCCCTGACGGGGGGATCGATTACTAAAGAGACCCAGTACTTC	CASSPLTGGSITKETQYF
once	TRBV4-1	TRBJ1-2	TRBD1	TGCGCCAGCAGCCAAAGCCCCTCTTCTCGACAGGGGGGCTATGGCTACACCTTC	CASSQSPSSRQGGYGYTF
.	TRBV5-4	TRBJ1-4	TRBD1	TGTGCCAGCAGCGGGCCCAGGGGGACTAATGAAAAACTGTTTTTT	CASSGPRGTNEKLFF
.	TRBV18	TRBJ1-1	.	TGTGCCAGCTCATACTTAATGAACACTGAAGCTTTCTTT	CASSYLMNTEAFF
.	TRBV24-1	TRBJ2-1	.	TGTGCCACCAGTGATTTCTCGGGTCCGGGGTCCTACAATGAGCAGTTCTTC	CATSDFSGPGSYNEQFF
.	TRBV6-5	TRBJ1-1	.	TGTGCCAGCAGGCTTCAGGGGTACGTGGACACTGAAGCTTTCTTT	CASRLQGYVDTEAFF
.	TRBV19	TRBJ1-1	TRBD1	TGTGCCAGTCTACAGGGGGTTCAGAGCACTGAAGCTTTCTTT	CASLQGVQSTEAFF
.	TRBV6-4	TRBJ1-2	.	TGTGCCAGCAGTGACAGGGGACTGGGCTATGGCTACACCTTC	CASSDRGLGYGYTF
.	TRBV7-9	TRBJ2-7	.	TGTGCCAGCAGCCCTAGGACAGATTCCTACGAGCAGTACTTC	CASSPRTDSYEQYF
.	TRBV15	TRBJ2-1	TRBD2	TGTGCCACCAGCAGAGCTCGCGGCGGGGGGGCCGATGAGCAGTTCTTC	CATSRARGGGADEQFF
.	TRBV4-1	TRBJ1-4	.	TGCGCCAGCAGCCAAGATGTCGTGGGACAACTCGGCTTTAATGAAAAACTGTTTTTT	CASSQDVVGQLGFNEKLFF
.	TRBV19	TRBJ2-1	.	TGTGCCAGCCTAGACCGATCCCGGCATGAGCAGTTCTTC	CASLDRSRHEQFF
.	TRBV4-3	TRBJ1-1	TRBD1	TGCGCCAGCAGCCTGGGACAGGGATACACTGAAGCTTTCTTT	CASSLGQGYTEAFF
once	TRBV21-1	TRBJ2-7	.	TGTGCCAGCAGCAAATACCCTAGCGGGGGGTTTTACGAGCAGTACTTC	CASSKYPSGGFYEQYF
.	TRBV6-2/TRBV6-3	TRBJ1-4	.	TGTGCCAGCAGTCCGGACAGCGGAGAGCTTGAAAAACTGTTTTTT	CASSPDSGELEKLFF
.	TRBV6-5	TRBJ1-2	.	TGTGCCACCTCGGGGAACTATGGCTACACCTTC	CATSGNYGYTF
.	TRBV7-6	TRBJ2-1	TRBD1	TGTGCCAGCAGCTTGGGACAGATCGGGCTAAGTAATGAGCAGTTCTTC	CASSLGQIGLSNEQFF
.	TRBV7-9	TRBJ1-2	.	TGTGCCAGCAGCGGTTTTGGGGACTCTAACTATGGCTACACCTTC	CASSGFGDSNYGYTF
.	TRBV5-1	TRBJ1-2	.	TGCGCCAGCAGCTTCGTGGCAGACACAGGGTCGGATGGCTACACCTTC	CASSFVADTGSDGYTF
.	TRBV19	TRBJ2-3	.	TGTGCCACAGGGGTTTCTAGCACAGATACGCAGTATTTT	CATGVSSTDTQYF
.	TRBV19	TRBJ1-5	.	TGTGCCAGTAGTATAGAACAGGGAAATCAGCCCCAGCATTTT	CASSIEQGNQPQHF
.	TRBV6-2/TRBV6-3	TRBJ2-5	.	TGTGCCAGCAGTTACTCGGGGCCTGGGGAGACCCAGTACTTC	CASSYSGPGETQYF